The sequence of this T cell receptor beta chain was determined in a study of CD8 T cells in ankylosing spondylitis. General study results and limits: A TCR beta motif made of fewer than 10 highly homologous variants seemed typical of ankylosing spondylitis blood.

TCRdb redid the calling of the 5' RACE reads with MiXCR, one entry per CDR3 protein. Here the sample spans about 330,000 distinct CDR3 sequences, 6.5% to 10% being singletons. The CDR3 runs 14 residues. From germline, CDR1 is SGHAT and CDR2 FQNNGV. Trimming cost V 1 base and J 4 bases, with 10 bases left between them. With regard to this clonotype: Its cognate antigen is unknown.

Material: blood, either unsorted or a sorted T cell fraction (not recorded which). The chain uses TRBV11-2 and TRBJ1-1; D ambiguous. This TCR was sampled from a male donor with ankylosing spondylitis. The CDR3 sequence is CASSLAVLSTEAFF. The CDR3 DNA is TGTGCCAGCAGCTTAGCGGTGCTGAGCACTGAAGCTTTCTTT.